The clone carrying this T cell receptor (beta chain) was picked up many times. V dropped 3 bases and J dropped 0 bases, with 18 bases sitting between them. CDR1 is DFQATT and CDR2 is SNEGSKA in the germline V gene (reference sequence). There are 16 residues in the CDR3. The sample belongs to a study of T-cell memory formation after mild COVID-19. TCRdb called the 5' RACE reads again in MiXCR, with one record for every CDR3 protein. This sample has more than 35,000 distinct CDR3 sequences, with about a tenth found just once. Input material: PBMCs or a T cell subset sorted from them (not recorded which). This chain joins TRBV20-1 and TRBJ2-7; D might be TRBD2 (6 bases). This receptor was obtained from an adult woman who had mild COVID-19 (a few samples of this study predate the infection). Cell type and time point are not known. The CDR3 reads CSASGRGTASSYEQYF. DNA for the CDR3: TGCAGTGCTAGTGGTCGTGGGACTGCCAGCTCCTACGAGCAGTACTTC.